This record concerns one T cell receptor (beta chain) sequence. Its matching antigen is unknown. This PCR relied on a set of 60 Vbeta primers and 13 Jbeta primers. Only in-frame clones appear in the TCRdb table, and some are missing; sequencing was by immunoSEQ multiplex PCR. This table has around 190,000 clones, about 80% appearing once. These data come from a study of cytomegalovirus exposure and HLA in healthy donors. Study-wide findings and caveats: Roughly even sequencing depth across donors was the assumption behind the presence/absence analyses. Analysis was carried out at a later point, and it linked a missense DCLRE1C variant to TCR beta V- and J-gene trimming. An analysis done earlier found most TCR beta V segments productive about 87% or about 30% of the time. There were several of the most significant clusters that appeared linked to common viral pathogens in a later analysis.

Germline V gene lookup returns CDR1 MNHNS and CDR2 SASEGT. The CDR3 has 12 amino acids. V was clipped by 1 base and J by 12 bases, with 13 bases between them. The origin of this receptor is a man between 25 and 39 years old in good health and CMV-seronegative. The chain combines TRBV6-1 with TRBJ2-7; D is unresolved. Sample: PBMCs. Written as DNA, the CDR3 is TGTGCCAGCAGTGAAGACGGAGACTTGAGGTACTTC. This translates into CASSEDGDLRYF.